This T cell receptor (beta chain) was sequenced during a study of T cell responses to AZD1222 COVID-19 vaccine. V gave up 5 bases and J gave up 2 bases; unmatched junction bases: 17. This CDR3 has 19 amino acids. Germline V gene sequence: CDR1 MNHEY, CDR2 SMNVEV (reference sequence). This clone was recorded once. Libraries were prepared by immunoSEQ multiplex PCR; TCRdb keeps only in-frame clonotypes and omits some of them. The sample contains approximately 150,000 clones, 86% of which appear only once. The receptor comes from an adult who received the AZD1222 COVID-19 vaccine. The sample was peripheral blood, taken 28 days after the second AZD1222 dose. The chain uses TRBV27 and TRBJ2-3, with 9 bases matching TRBD1. The CDR3 region has the DNA TGTGCCAGCAGTCGCCCGGGACAGGGCGGTTGGGGAGACACAGATACGCAGTATTTT. Protein: CASSRPGQGGWGDTDTQYF.